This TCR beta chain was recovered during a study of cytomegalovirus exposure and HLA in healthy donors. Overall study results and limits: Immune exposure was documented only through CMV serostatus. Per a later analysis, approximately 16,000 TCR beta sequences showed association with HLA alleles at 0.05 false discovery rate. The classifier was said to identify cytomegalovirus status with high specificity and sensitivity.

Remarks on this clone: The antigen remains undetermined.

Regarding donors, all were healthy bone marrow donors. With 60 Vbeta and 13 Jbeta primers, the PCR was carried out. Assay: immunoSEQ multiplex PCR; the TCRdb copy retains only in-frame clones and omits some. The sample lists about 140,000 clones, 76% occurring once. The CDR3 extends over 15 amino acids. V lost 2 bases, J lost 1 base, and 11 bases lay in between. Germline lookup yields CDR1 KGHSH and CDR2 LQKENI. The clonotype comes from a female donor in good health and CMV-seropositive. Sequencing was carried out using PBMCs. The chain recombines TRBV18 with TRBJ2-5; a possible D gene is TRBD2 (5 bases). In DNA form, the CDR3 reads TGTGCCAGCTCACCAGGGGAGCGTCTCCAAGAGACCCAGTACTTC. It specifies CASSPGERLQETQYF.